Listed here are 21 T cell receptor beta chains from one sample, sequenced in a study of T cells in Graves' hyperthyroidism and ophthalmopathy. What was amplified from RNA transcripts were TCR beta CDR3 regions. An initial round of RT-PCR targeting the TCR CDR3 relied on the HTBI primer set. One entry per CDR3 protein results from TCRdb running MiXCR on the multiplex PCR reads. The sample holds about 480,000 distinct CDR3 sequences, roughly 14% seen once. Sequencing used blood. Receptors were obtained from a woman under 30 with Graves' hyperthyroidism.

This clonotype was found many times. V and J are TRBV6-2 or TRBV6-3 and TRBJ1-1; TRBD1 agrees at 9 bases. Per germline, CDR1 MNHEY and CDR2 SVGEGT. The junction had 4 bases not matched to a gene; V was cut back by 4 bases and J by 7 bases. The CDR3 is 13 amino acids. For the CDR3, the DNA is TGTGCCAGCAGTTTCGACAGGGGGGATGAAGCTTTCTTT. Protein product: CASSFDRGDEAFF.

This chain links TRBV30 with TRBJ1-5; maybe TRBD1 (5 bases). Per germline, CDR1 GTSNPN and CDR2 SVGIG (reference sequence). V lost 5 bases to trimming and J lost 3 bases, with 8 bases between them. This CDR3 is 12 amino acids long. CDR3 residues: CAWGGFNQPQHF. The CDR3 DNA follows: TGTGCCTGGGGGGGTTTCAATCAGCCCCAGCATTTT. Looking up the rest from reference TRBV30 and TRBJ1-5 gives the full variable domain: SQTIHQWPATLVQPVGSPLSLECTVEGTSNPNLYWYRQAAGRGLQLLFYSVGIGQISSEVPQNLSASRPQDRQFILSSKKLLLSDSGFYLCAWGGFNQPQHFGDGTRLSIL.

At least ten counts were recorded for this clonotype. The chain employs TRBV2 and TRBJ1-2; D call uncertain. V lost 4 bases, J lost 3 bases, and 6 bases lay in between. Germline lookup yields CDR1 SNHLY and CDR2 FYNNEI. The CDR3 consists of 12 residues. The CDR3 DNA is TGTGCCAGCAGTGCCTCTTACTATGGCTACACCTTC. Its translation is CASSASYYGYTF.

This clonotype has at least ten counts. This chain uses TRBV27 with TRBJ2-2; unclear D gene. The germline V gene has CDR1 MNHEY and CDR2 SMNVEV (reference sequence). This CDR3 contains 16 residues. V dropped 6 bases and J dropped 1 base, with 15 bases sitting between them. In DNA, the CDR3 is TGTGCCAGCAGCCTCTTTACCGCGAAGAACACCGGGGAGCTGTTTTTT. Its translation: CASSLFTAKNTGELFF.

This clonotype came up many times. The rearrangement joins TRBV7-9 to TRBJ2-1; 8 bases align to TRBD1. The CDR3 sequence is 15 residues long. Germline V lookup: CDR1 SEHNR, CDR2 FQNEAQ (reference sequence). Germline trimming cut 5 bases from V and 5 bases from J; bases unmatched to any gene: 8. CDR3: CASSHLGQDHNEQFF. The CDR3 coding sequence is TGTGCCAGCAGCCATCTGGGACAGGATCACAATGAGCAGTTCTTC.

This chain joins TRBV15 and TRBJ2-4; D uncertain. Germline values: CDR1 LNHNV, CDR2 YYDKDF (reference sequence). The CDR3 contains 13 residues. V lost 0 bases and J 7 bases, leaving 7 bases between the germline ends. CDR3 coding DNA: TGTGCCACCAGCAGAGATCGCTGGAACATTCAGTACTTC. It encodes CATSRDRWNIQYF.

This clonotype showed up just a few times. The chain is built from TRBV7-9 and TRBJ2-5; TRBD2 might be the D (7 bases). Deletions cut 2 bases from V and 3 bases from J, with 22 bases between. The CDR3 totals 18 residues. CDR1 is SEHNR and CDR2 is FQNEAQ in the germline V gene (reference sequence). This CDR3 reads CASSLTSGRATGKETQYF. The CDR3 coding sequence is TGTGCCAGCAGCTTAACATCGGGGAGGGCGACAGGAAAAGAGACCCAGTACTTC.

Ten or more counts support this clonotype. The chain joins TRBV3-1 to TRBJ2-3; a possible D gene is TRBD2 (5 bases). Germline CDR1 is LGHDT and CDR2 is YNNKEL (reference sequence). V was pared by 4 bases and J by 5 bases, with 13 bases between. There are 14 residues in the CDR3. The CDR3 nucleotides read TGTGCCAGCAGCCCCGACCGAGAGGGAGATACGCAGTATTTT. It is translated as CASSPDREGDTQYF.

This clonotype was detected ten times or more. This chain connects TRBV7-2 to TRBJ2-1; tentative D call: TRBD1 (5 bases). CDR1 and CDR2 (germline): SGHTA, FQGNSA. CDR3 length equals 15 residues. The germline V and J ends were trimmed by 4 bases and 3 bases, with 13 bases remaining between them. For the CDR3, the DNA is TGTGCCAGCAGCTCTGGGGCGGTCCACTACAATGAGCAGTTCTTC. Translated, it gives CASSSGAVHYNEQFF.

J is TRBJ2-1 and V is TRBV15; 10 nucleotides match TRBD2. After removal of 3 bases from V and 7 bases from J, the junction contained 6 bases not matched to a gene. The length of the CDR3 is 15 residues. From germline, CDR1 is LNHNV and CDR2 YYDKDF (reference sequence). This CDR3 is CATSSQREGPNEQFF. The CDR3 nucleotides read TGTGCCACCAGCAGCCAGCGGGAGGGCCCTAATGAGCAGTTCTTC. The variable domain in full, completed from reference TRBV15 and TRBJ2-1, reads DAMVIQNPRYQVTQFGKPVTLSCSQTLNHNVMYWYQQKSSQAPKLLFHYYDKDFNNEADTPDNFQSRRPNTSFCFLDIRSPGLGDTAMYLCATSSQREGPNEQFFGPGTRLTVL.

This clonotype was seen many times. The chain employs TRBV30 and TRBJ2-4; D is uncertain. Trimming took 2 bases from V and 3 from J, leaving 8 bases between them. The CDR3 is 13 amino acids. From germline, CDR1 is GTSNPN and CDR2 SVGIG (reference sequence). The CDR3 region has the DNA TGTGCCTGGAGTTGGCCAGACAAAAACATTCAGTACTTC. This gives the protein CAWSWPDKNIQYF.

This clonotype was counted many times. The chain recombines TRBV2 with TRBJ2-5; 7 bases fit TRBD1. J was trimmed by 7 bases and V by 6 bases; bases with no gene match: 5. The length of the CDR3 is 12 residues. Germline V gene data show CDR1 as SNHLY and CDR2 as FYNNEI. CDR3 region: CASRRHRGTQYF. The CDR3 nucleotides read TGTGCCAGCAGGCGCCACAGGGGGACCCAGTACTTC.

This clonotype came up many times. This chain connects TRBV14 to TRBJ1-2; D not resolved. The CDR3 consists of 15 residues. The germline V gene encodes CDR1 SGHDN and CDR2 FVKESK. The V end was cut by 5 bases, the J end by 1 base, with 14 bases between. CDR3 DNA sequence: TGTGCCAGCAGCGCTTACGAGCGTTATAACTATGGCTACACCTTC. As protein: CASSAYERYNYGYTF. The complete variable domain, with remaining parts taken from reference TRBV14 and TRBJ1-2, reads EAGVTQFPSHSVIEKGQTVTLRCDPISGHDNLYWYRRVMGKEIKFLLHFVKESKQDESGMPNNRFLAERTGGTYSTLKVQPAELEDSGVYFCASSAYERYNYGYTFGSGTRLTVV.

The gene calls are TRBV4-2 and TRBJ1-2, with TRBD1 identical over 9 bases. Per germline, CDR1 LGHNA and CDR2 YNFKEQ. The CDR3 consists of 15 residues. J gave up 4 bases and V 3 bases, and 6 bases lay outside the gene matches. CDR3 sequence reads: CASSHAGQGVYGYTF. CDR3 sequence (DNA): TGTGCCAGCAGCCACGCGGGACAGGGAGTCTATGGCTACACCTTC.

This clonotype was observed at least ten times. The genes are TRBV30 and TRBJ2-5; no clear D gene. Germline assignment: CDR1 GTSNPN and CDR2 SVGIG (reference sequence). Trimming took off 2 bases at V and 5 bases at J, with 6 bases between the two ends. The CDR3 has 11 amino acids. In DNA form, the CDR3 reads TGTGCCTGGAGTCCGACGGAGACCCAGTACTTC. Its protein product is CAWSPTETQYF.

This clonotype has a count of ten or more. The chain joins TRBV7-2 to TRBJ2-1; D is undetermined. CDR1 and CDR2 (germline): SGHTA, FQGNSA. Deletions cut 8 bases from V and 2 bases from J, with 19 bases between. The length of the CDR3 is 16 residues. The CDR3 nucleotides are TGTGCCAGCGGAACCGTCCGTATGAACCCCTACAATGAGCAGTTCTTC. This sequence encodes CASGTVRMNPYNEQFF.

This clonotype was counted between two and nine times. The rearrangement uses TRBV20-1 and TRBJ2-1; 11 nucleotides agree with TRBD2. The ends lost 0 bases at V and 14 bases at J; junction bases unmatched: 9. CDR3 length equals 14 residues. Germline V gives CDR1 DFQATT, CDR2 SNEGSKA (reference sequence). DNA of the CDR3: TGCAGTGCTAGAGATGTAGCGGGAGGGCCGGTGGAGTTCTTC. Translating gives CSARDVAGGPVEFF.

This clonotype has at least ten counts. The chain recombines TRBV11-2 with TRBJ1-2; D is perhaps TRBD1 (6 bases). Trimming shortened V by 4 bases and J by 3 bases, and 12 bases separated the two germline ends. Germline-derived CDR1 and CDR2 are SGHAT and FQNNGV. The CDR3 spans 14 residues. The CDR3 bases are TGTGCCAGCAGCTCCCGGGACAAAGACTATGGCTACACCTTC. This translates into CASSSRDKDYGYTF.

This clonotype was seen more than once but under ten times. This chain uses TRBV29-1 with TRBJ2-1, with 9 bases fitting TRBD2. The CDR3 is 14 amino acids. Per germline, CDR1 SQVTM and CDR2 ANQGSEA. Unmatched junction bases numbered 4, after V lost 5 bases and J lost 2 bases. CDR3 sequence (DNA): TGCAGCGTTTCCGGGACTAGCCCCTACAATGAGCAGTTCTTC. Amino acid sequence: CSVSGTSPYNEQFF.

The count of this clonotype is one. CDR3 coding DNA: TGCAGCGTTCGGACGACCGGGGGCTACACCTTC. Translating gives CSVRTTGGYTF. The rearrangement joins TRBV29-1 to TRBJ1-2; no reliable D call. Germline CDR1 and CDR2: SQVTM and ANQGSEA. The CDR3 is 11 residues long. Trimming stripped 5 bases from V and 8 bases from J, with 12 bases between.

This clonotype was observed at least ten times. The rearrangement uses TRBV27 and TRBJ2-3; 9 positions match TRBD1. J was trimmed by 0 bases and V by 4 bases; bases with no gene match: 11. Germline loops: CDR1 MNHEY, CDR2 SMNVEV (reference sequence). This CDR3 comprises 18 residues. The CDR3 nucleotides are TGTGCCAGCAGTTCGAGCGATAGGGACAGGGCTAGCACAGATACGCAGTATTTT. It translates to CASSSSDRDRASTDTQYF.